This T cell receptor beta chain was recorded in a study of CD4 and CD8 cells across lung adenocarcinoma regions. In its sample, this clonotype was seen many times. Via MiXCR, TCRdb re-called the PCR reads, giving one row per CDR3 protein. Of some 12,000 distinct CDR3 sequences in the sample, roughly 48% were seen once. The sample comprised CD8+ T cells from the margin of a lung tumor. The receptor's source is a female donor with lung adenocarcinoma. The CD4 and CD8 labels of this study may be unreliable.

The CDR3 nucleotides are TGTGCCAGTTCGTCGGCGCTGACAGGGGGAGGTCAGCCCCAGCATTTT. Translating it yields CASSSALTGGGQPQHF. The chain recombines TRBV6-1 with TRBJ1-5, with 9 bases that match TRBD1. Germline CDR1 and CDR2: MNHNS and SASEGT. The CDR3 totals 16 residues. V lost 9 bases, J lost 6 bases, and 15 bases stayed unmatched.